This entry lists 29 T cell receptor beta chains sequenced from one sample in a study of regulatory T cells in long-lasting Graves disease. Building the TCR beta libraries relied on iRepertoire HTBI primers, and CDR3 regions underwent Arm-PCR. TCRdb independently ran MiXCR on the multiplex PCR reads; one entry per CDR3 protein. The sample has roughly 500,000 distinct CDR3 sequences; roughly 12% are singletons. Time point given: newly diagnosed GD, antithyroid drugs for less than 3 months. PBMC-extracted RNA yielded the TCR library. These data are also associated with another study on T cells in Graves' hyperthyroidism and ophthalmopathy.

The sequences come from peripheral blood mononuclear cells (PBMCs), collected at new diagnosis, from a patient treated with antithyroid drugs. The receptor source for this set is a young man with Graves disease.

This clonotype was counted between two and nine times. V and J are TRBV4-2 and TRBJ2-5, with D possibly matching TRBD2 (5 bases). The V gene lost 3 bases and the J gene lost 4 bases, with 9 bases spanning the gap. The CDR3 length is 13 residues. Germline V CDR1 and CDR2: LGHNA, YNFKEQ. For the CDR3, the DNA is TGTGCCAGCAGCCAGGTCCGGGGAGAGACCCAGTACTTC. It is translated as CASSQVRGETQYF.

The chain combines TRBV30 with TRBJ2-3, with D unclear. This CDR3 has 14 residues. V lost 4 bases to trimming and J lost 2 bases, with 13 bases between them. The V gene's germline CDR1 is GTSNPN and CDR2 SVGIG (reference sequence). The chain's CDR3 is CAWTRAPVTDTQYF. CDR3 bases: TGTGCCTGGACTAGAGCGCCAGTCACAGATACGCAGTATTTT.

In its sample, this clonotype was seen many times. CDR3 nucleotide sequence: TGTGCCAGCAGCCCCGGCGGGAGAGATACGCAGTATTTT. Its protein product is CASSPGGRDTQYF. J is TRBJ2-3 and V is TRBV7-3, with 7 bases fitting TRBD2. The V gene end was trimmed by 5 bases and the J gene end by 5 bases; junction bases not matched to a gene: 4. Germline CDR1 is SGHTA and CDR2 is FQGTGA. This CDR3 has 13 amino acids.

This clonotype was detected many times. V and J are TRBV7-9 and TRBJ1-4; 10 bases line up with TRBD1. J lost 7 bases, V lost 5 bases, and 4 bases had no gene match. The CDR3 is made up of 14 amino acids. CDR1 is SEHNR, CDR2 FQNEAQ, per germline (reference sequence). DNA of the CDR3: TGTGCCAGCAGCAACCGGGACAGGGGTGAAAAACTGTTTTTT. It translates to CASSNRDRGEKLFF.

This clonotype was detected ten times or more. The V and J genes are TRBV2 and TRBJ1-2; 12 bases fit TRBD1. V shed 7 bases, J shed 1 base, and the junction held 7 bases outside the gene matches. CDR1 and CDR2 (germline): SNHLY, FYNNEI. The CDR3 has 16 residues. The CDR3 region has the DNA TGTGCCAGCACCGGGACAGGGGGCGCGGGTAACTATGGCTACACCTTC. As protein: CASTGTGGAGNYGYTF.

Worth noting for this clonotype: A single base is all that separates this from a far larger clone, so a read error is likely. The chain couples TRBV6-1 to TRBJ2-5; 13 bases match TRBD2. With 6 bases clipped from V and 11 bases from J, the junction kept 18 bases outside the gene matches. Germline values: CDR1 MNHNS, CDR2 SASEGT. The CDR3 covers 17 residues. In DNA, the CDR3 is TGTGCCAGCAGCCCTCGGACTAGCGGGAGAAACGACAATGAGCAGTACTTC. Its protein is CASSPRTSGRNDNEQYF.

This clonotype appeared many times. V and J are TRBV6-1 and TRBJ2-1; D ambiguous. Looked up from germline, CDR1 is MNHNS and CDR2 is SASEGT. V was pared by 1 base and J by 12 bases, with 10 bases between. The CDR3 is 12 residues long. This chain's CDR3 is CASSEGWIGQFF. For the CDR3, the DNA is TGTGCCAGCAGTGAAGGTTGGATTGGGCAGTTCTTC.

The genes are TRBV29-1 and TRBJ1-3; D is unresolved. V lost 3 bases, J lost 0 bases, and 9 bases lay in between. Germline-derived CDR1 and CDR2 are SQVTM and ANQGSEA. This CDR3 comprises 14 residues. The CDR3, as DNA: TGCAGCGTTGAGGACTATATCTCTGGAAACACCATATATTTT. Amino acid sequence: CSVEDYISGNTIYF.

The chain carries TRBV9 and TRBJ2-1; 13 bases agree with TRBD2. The CDR3 totals 15 residues. The junction had 7 bases not matched to a gene; V was cut back by 5 bases and J by 8 bases. The germline CDR1 and CDR2 sequences are SGDLS and YYNGEE. The CDR3 bases are TGTGCCAGCAGGGGACTAGCGGGGCCCGAGGATGAGCAGTTCTTC. This codes for CASRGLAGPEDEQFF.

This clonotype has ten or more counts. The chain carries TRBV4-1 and TRBJ2-7, with 16 bases identical to TRBD2. CDR1 MGHRA and CDR2 YSYEKL come from the germline V gene. This CDR3 is built from 17 residues. After removal of 2 bases from V and 5 bases from J, the junction contained 6 bases not matched to a gene. The CDR3 protein is CASSQPGLAGGGHEQYF. The CDR3 bases are TGCGCCAGCAGCCAACCGGGACTAGCGGGAGGGGGCCACGAGCAGTACTTC.

This clonotype was seen a handful of times. J is TRBJ2-1 and V is TRBV20-1, with 9 bases identical to TRBD2. CDR3 length: 19 residues. Germline CDR1 is DFQATT and CDR2 is SNEGSKA (reference sequence). V dropped 3 bases and J dropped 5; count of bases not matched to a gene: 20. The CDR3: CSASLRWLAGFGPNNEQFF. The DNA for the CDR3 is TGCAGTGCTAGCCTCCGGTGGCTAGCGGGATTTGGACCCAACAATGAGCAGTTCTTC.

This clonotype appeared many times. This rearrangement joins TRBV30 to TRBJ1-2; D gene ambiguous. This CDR3 spans 12 amino acids. The germline V gene encodes CDR1 GTSNPN and CDR2 SVGIG (reference sequence). V shed 7 bases and J shed 8 bases, with 17 bases lying between them. CDR3: CASEVGQDGYTF. The DNA of the CDR3 is TGTGCCTCAGAGGTAGGGCAGGACGGCTACACCTTC.

CDR3 sequence (DNA): TGTGCCATCAGTGACAGGGGGCCCGGAGTTACTGAGCAGTTCTTC. Translated: CAISDRGPGVTEQFF. The chain uses TRBV10-3 and TRBJ2-1; 8 bases line up with TRBD1. V lost 3 bases and J lost 9; bases outside the gene matches: 10. The CDR3 runs to 15 residues. The germline V gene encodes CDR1 ENHRY and CDR2 SYGVKD.

Worth noting for this clonotype: A much larger clone differs from this one at a single base, so this may be a read error. V is TRBV6-1 and J is TRBJ2-7, with D perhaps matching TRBD1 (6 bases). The CDR3 length is 14 residues. CDR1 is MNHNS, CDR2 SASEGT, per germline. CDR3 loop: CASQVSQGQYELYF. DNA for the CDR3: TGTGCCAGCCAAGTTTCACAGGGACAATACGAGCTGTACTTC.

For this clonotype: Because the CDR3 is missing its conserved closing phenylalanine or tryptophan, this is likely a read error. The chain links TRBV12-3 or TRBV12-4 to TRBJ2-7, with 11 bases matching TRBD2. V gave up 6 bases and J gave up 3 bases; unmatched junction bases: 7. This CDR3 has 15 amino acids. As DNA, the CDR3 is TGTGCCAGCAGCCCATCCGGGACTAGCGGCTACGAGCAGTACTCC. It translates to CASSPSGTSGYEQYS.

This clonotype was detected ten times or more. The CDR3 region is CASSSEAGPYF. In DNA form, the CDR3 reads TGTGCCAGCAGTTCTGAGGCAGGGCCGTACTTC. This sequence joins TRBV6-5 and TRBJ2-7; possible D gene TRBD1, 5 bases. The CDR3 length is 11 residues. V was trimmed by 4 bases and J by 12 bases, leaving 13 bases between them. CDR1 and CDR2 from the germline V gene are MNHEY and SVGAGI.

The table lists this clonotype with many counts. V and J are TRBV2 and TRBJ2-5; 9 bases match TRBD2. The CDR3 is made up of 15 amino acids. Germline V lookup: CDR1 SNHLY, CDR2 FYNNEI. Trimming cost V 7 bases and J 5 bases; bases outside gene matches: 11. The CDR3 region is CASTRGSGRWETQYF. The CDR3 DNA sequence: TGTGCCAGCACCCGGGGAAGCGGGAGGTGGGAGACCCAGTACTTC.

The rearrangement joins TRBV9 to TRBJ2-7; no definite D call. The length of the CDR3 is 13 residues. Germline loops: CDR1 SGDLS, CDR2 YYNGEE. The V end was cut by 0 bases, the J end by 5 bases, with 9 bases between. The DNA of the CDR3 is TGTGCCAGCAGCGTAGACGTGGACCACGAGCAGTACTTC. Amino acids: CASSVDVDHEQYF.

The chain employs TRBV5-1 and TRBJ2-3; the match to TRBD2 covers 8 bases. Germline CDR1 is SGHRS and CDR2 is YFSETQ. J gave up 2 bases and V 4 bases, and 6 bases lay outside the gene matches. This CDR3 region has 15 residues. CDR3 region: CASSPPGGLTDTQYF. In DNA, the CDR3 is TGCGCCAGCAGCCCCCCGGGGGGGCTCACAGATACGCAGTATTTT.

Notes on this clonotype: A single base separates this from a much larger clone, so it may be a read error. The genes are TRBV5-1 and TRBJ2-7, with D unclear. The CDR3 has 15 amino acids. Germline-derived CDR1 and CDR2 are SGHRS and YFSETQ. Trimming pared 0 bases from V and 3 bases from J, leaving 13 bases between. Written as DNA, the CDR3 is TGCGCCAGCAGCTTGGTTCAGTGCACGGGCTACGAGCAGTACTTC. This sequence encodes CASSLVQCTGYEQYF.

This clonotype has at least ten counts. The chain uses TRBV5-5 and TRBJ1-2, with 8 bases lining up with TRBD1. Trimming at V came to 4 bases and at J to 3 bases, leaving 11 bases not matched to a gene. CDR3 length: 16 amino acids. The germline V gene encodes CDR1 SGHKS and CDR2 YYEKEE (reference sequence). The CDR3 nucleotides are TGTGCCAGCAGCCTTAGTCCCGGGACAGGATACTATGGCTACACCTTC. Translated: CASSLSPGTGYYGYTF.

This clonotype was counted ten times or more. The DNA for the CDR3 is TGTGCCAGCAGCCGGTCCTACACCGGGGAGCTGTTTTTT. This gives the protein CASSRSYTGELFF. This chain joins TRBV3-1 and TRBJ2-2; D not certain. The CDR3 contains 13 residues. Trimming pared 4 bases from V and 3 bases from J, leaving 6 bases between. CDR1 and CDR2 from the germline V gene are LGHDT and YNNKEL (reference sequence).

This clonotype was recorded at least ten times. The gene calls are TRBV30 and TRBJ1-2; TRBD1 is a possible D gene (5 bases). The CDR3 loop spans 12 amino acids. Looked up from germline, CDR1 is GTSNPN and CDR2 is SVGIG (reference sequence). Deletions cut 3 bases from V and 8 bases from J, with 13 bases between. CDR3 DNA sequence: TGTGCCTGGAGCGTAATCCAGGGAGGCTACACCTTC. Translated, it gives CAWSVIQGGYTF.

This clonotype was seen at least ten times. This rearrangement joins TRBV6-1 to TRBJ2-1; a weak D match, TRBD2 (5 bases). CDR1 MNHNS and CDR2 SASEGT come from the germline V gene. V was shortened by 4 bases and J by 0 bases, with 10 bases between the two germline ends. The CDR3 is 15 amino acids. The CDR3 reads CASSGGGPSYNEQFF. Here the CDR3 DNA reads TGTGCCAGCAGTGGCGGCGGGCCCTCCTACAATGAGCAGTTCTTC.

A remark on this clonotype: A much bigger clone sits one base away, suggesting this may be a read error. The chain combines TRBV7-9 with TRBJ2-1; 9 positions agree with TRBD2. Matching the DNA end better, TRBJ2-7 makes the J call doubtful. The CDR3 runs 15 residues. The germline gives CDR1 SEHNR, CDR2 FQNEAQ (reference sequence). As DNA, the CDR3 is TGTGCCAGCAGCGGTAGCGGGAGCCCCCACAATGAGCAGTACTTC. Its translation: CASSGSGSPHNEQYF.

This clonotype was seen only a few times. This chain connects TRBV6-5 to TRBJ1-1; the match to TRBD1 covers 7 bases. Trimming took 2 bases from V and 0 from J; bases not matched to a gene: 3. The CDR3 covers 15 residues. The germline gives CDR1 MNHEY, CDR2 SVGAGI. The CDR3 reads CASSYPGQLNTEAFF. The CDR3 nucleotides are TGTGCCAGCAGTTACCCGGGACAGCTGAACACTGAAGCTTTCTTT.

This chain joins TRBV5-5 and TRBJ2-3; TRBD2 might be the D (5 bases). Trimming cost V 4 bases and J 5 bases, with 14 bases left between them. The germline CDR1 and CDR2 sequences are SGHKS and YYEKEE (reference sequence). The CDR3 spans 14 residues. The CDR3 region has the DNA TGTGCCAGCAGCCCCCACGGGGTGGAAGATACGCAGTATTTT. This gives the protein CASSPHGVEDTQYF.

This clonotype was recorded at least ten times. In nucleotides, the CDR3 is TGTGCCAGCAGCGACCTGGCTAGCGGGTCTGAAGAGACCCAGTACTTC. This codes for CASSDLASGSEETQYF. This rearrangement joins TRBV27 to TRBJ2-5; 8 bases agree with TRBD2. This CDR3 is 16 amino acids long. V was clipped by 6 bases and J by 3 bases; unmatched bases: 12. The germline V gene encodes CDR1 MNHEY and CDR2 SMNVEV (reference sequence).

As concerns this clonotype: A read error may account for a junction end that differs from germline. The gene calls are TRBV13 and TRBJ2-7, with TRBD1 as a possible D gene (5 bases). Germline CDR1 PRHDT, CDR2 FYEKMQ (reference sequence). This CDR3 is built from 15 residues. The CDR3 reads CASSFRQLSSCEQYF. The CDR3 region has the DNA TGTGCCAGCAGCTTCAGACAGCTTAGCTCCTGCGAGCAGTACTTC.